This entry is about one T cell receptor (beta chain). Its matching antigen is unknown. These data originate in a study of blood T cells in healthy people across ages. Notes on the study in general: Per-million-T-cell TCR beta diversity fell roughly linearly with age. Changes in expanded clonotypes were possibly confounded, as the CMV status of donors was unknown.

Primers used in a second PCR of roughly 6 to 11 cycles were a sample-barcoded 5' primer and a J-beta primer mix. TCRdb reprocessed the 5' RACE reads with MiXCR, giving one entry per CDR3 protein. The sample includes some 700,000 distinct CDR3 sequences, 43% of them seen just once. Sequenced: blood. The receptor comes from a woman aged 60-70 years in good health.

CDR3 nucleotides: TGTGCCAGCGCAGGGGAAGGGGCCTATGGCTACACCTTC. Protein sequence: CASAGEGAYGYTF. J is TRBJ1-2 and V is TRBV2; a weak D match, TRBD1 (6 bases). Germline V gene sequence: CDR1 SNHLY, CDR2 FYNNEI. The ends were cut back, 8 bases at V and 4 bases at J, with 14 bases in the middle. The CDR3 spans 13 residues.